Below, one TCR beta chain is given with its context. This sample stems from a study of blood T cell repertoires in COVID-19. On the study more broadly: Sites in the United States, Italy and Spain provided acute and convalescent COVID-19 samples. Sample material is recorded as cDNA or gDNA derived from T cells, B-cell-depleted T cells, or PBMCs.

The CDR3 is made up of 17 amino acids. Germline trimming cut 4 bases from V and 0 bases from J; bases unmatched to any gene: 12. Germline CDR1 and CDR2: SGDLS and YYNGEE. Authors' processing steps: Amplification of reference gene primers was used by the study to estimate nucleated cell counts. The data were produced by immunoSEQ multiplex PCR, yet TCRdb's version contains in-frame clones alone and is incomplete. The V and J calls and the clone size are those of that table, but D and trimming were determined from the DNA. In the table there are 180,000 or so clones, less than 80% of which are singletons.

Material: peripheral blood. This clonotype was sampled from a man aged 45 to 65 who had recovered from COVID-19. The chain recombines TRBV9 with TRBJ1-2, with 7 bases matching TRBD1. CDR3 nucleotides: TGTGCCAGCAGCCGTTCTCCCGGGACAGCTACTAACTATGGCTACACCTTC. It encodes CASSRSPGTATNYGYTF.